This T cell receptor (beta chain) originates from a study of cytomegalovirus exposure and HLA in healthy donors. The CDR3 contains 13 residues. Looked up from germline, CDR1 is KGHSH and CDR2 is LQKENI. V was cut by 6 bases and J by 2 bases, with 11 bases left in between. This table comes from immunoSEQ multiplex PCR, and its TCRdb copy is limited to in-frame clones, with some not included. The sample contains roughly 70,000 clones, 85% of which appear only once. V is TRBV18 and J is TRBJ2-7; D is possibly TRBD1 (5 bases). The sample consisted of PBMCs. The TCR originated in a man aged 25-45 years in good health and CMV-seronegative. CDR3 DNA: TGTGCCAGCTCCGAAGACAGAGCCTACGAGCAGTACTTC. This translates into CASSEDRAYEQYF.